The entry below gives a single TCR beta chain sequence along with its context. Antigen: not known. TCRalpha and TCRbeta libraries used 5'RACE with constant-segment primers and UMIs. Each CDR3 protein is one row after TCRdb ran MiXCR on the 5' RACE reads. The repertoire consists of 190,000 or so distinct CDR3 sequences, with roughly a fifth occurring once and the leading ten covering approximately 22%. The data are from a study of T-cell memory formation after mild COVID-19. Study-wide findings and caveats: Cross-reactive memory appears to have joined, as suggested by some responding clones showing up in pre-infection memory.

V was pared by 5 bases and J by 2 bases, with 18 bases of the junction left unmatched. Germline V lookup: CDR1 MNHEY, CDR2 SMNVEV (reference sequence). The CDR3 sequence is 19 residues long. Sample: PBMCs or a T cell subset sorted from them (not recorded which). The sequence came from an adult woman who had mild COVID-19 (a few samples of this study predate the infection). Cell type and time point are not known. The genes are TRBV27 and TRBJ2-1; 7 nucleotides line up with TRBD2. The CDR3 here is CASSLHPTESGGPYNEQFF. CDR3 DNA: TGTGCCAGCAGTCTACACCCTACAGAATCGGGGGGTCCCTACAATGAGCAGTTCTTC.